This T cell receptor beta chain was retrieved from a study of blood T cells in healthy people across ages. Each sample used at least 6 million PBMCs. Total RNA was extracted at no less than 6 micrograms per sample. Sample-barcoded 5' priming and a J-beta primer mix drove a second PCR of about 6 to 11 cycles. The template-switch adaptor was a 5' adaptor with 12 random nucleotides. It tagged each cDNA molecule. TCRdb passed the 5' RACE reads through MiXCR, listing each CDR3 protein once. The table has some 1.4 million distinct CDR3 sequences, approximately 40% seen once. The germline CDR1 and CDR2 sequences are LGHNA and YNFKEQ. Trimming took 3 bases from V and 4 from J; bases not matched to a gene: 9. The CDR3 spans 17 residues. Study results and limitations: Older age coincided with a roughly linear decline in TCR beta diversity per million T cells.

This clonotype was seen only once. Antigen specificity is unknown. This TCR was sampled from a woman aged 18-29 years in good health. Input material: blood. The chain recombines TRBV4-2 with TRBJ2-1, with 10 nucleotides matching TRBD1. The CDR3 DNA follows: TGTGCCAGCAGCCAGGGAAAAAGGGACAGGGGATACAATGAGCAGTTCTTC. Protein: CASSQGKRDRGYNEQFF.